One sample yielded the 16 T cell receptor beta chains listed below, sequenced in a study of shared clonotypes between healthy human individuals (dated by TCRdb to about 2020). Receptors were amplified or captured by the immunoSEQ multiplex PCR assay. The clones in this table, taken by TCRdb from immuneACCESS, are in-frame only. Not every clone is retained; where verified, under half of the shortfall comes from an unresolved V gene, and the cause of the rest is unknown. In this sample the table shows some 2.4 million clones, roughly 93% of which occur a single time. 0.36% of the sample comes from the top ten. Sequencing input: naive CD4+ T cells from PBMCs. What the cell subset or site label conveys for this sample: CD45RA+ positively selected. The source of these receptors is a man between 18 and 29 years old in good health. Some clones in this sample may be carry-over from other donors' samples.

This clone was counted a few times. This chain uses TRBV5-1 with TRBJ2-3; no clear D. Trimming stripped 7 bases from V and 0 bases from J, with 3 bases between. The CDR3 totals 11 residues. The V gene's germline CDR1 is SGHRS and CDR2 YFSETQ. CDR3 region: CASASTDTQYF. The CDR3 coding sequence is TGCGCCAGCGCTAGCACAGATACGCAGTATTTT.

Written as DNA, the CDR3 is TGCGCCAGCAGCCAACAATACATCGGGACTAGCGGGGGCACAGATACGCAGTATTTT. Its translation: CASSQQYIGTSGGTDTQYF. The chain recombines TRBV4-3 with TRBJ2-3, with TRBD2 identical over 13 bases. The CDR3 has 19 amino acids. Germline CDR1 reads LGHNA; CDR2 reads YSLEER. V trimming: 2 bases; J trimming: 1 base; junction bases outside the gene matches: 9.

The chain combines TRBV6-5 with TRBJ1-2; D remains ambiguous. The CDR3 has 12 amino acids. Trimming stripped 4 bases from V and 7 bases from J, with 10 bases between. CDR1 is MNHEY, CDR2 SVGAGI, per germline. In DNA, the CDR3 is TGTGCCAGCAGTTCTCCTTCTGGTGGCTACACCTTC. This codes for CASSSPSGGYTF.

The rearrangement uses TRBV5-1 and TRBJ2-4, with 7 bases matching TRBD2. The V segment lost 4 bases and the J segment 11 bases; nucleotides outside the gene matches: 9. The CDR3 sequence is 13 residues long. From germline, CDR1 is SGHRS and CDR2 YFSETQ. As DNA, the CDR3 is TGCGCCAGCAGCCCCCTCCCTGGGGGGGTTCAGTACTTC. It specifies CASSPLPGGVQYF.

J is TRBJ1-1 and V is TRBV19, with a weak D call TRBD1 (6 bases). Germline CDR1 and CDR2: LNHDA and SQIVND (reference sequence). Deletions cut 0 bases from V and 1 base from J, with 12 bases between. The CDR3 totals 16 residues. CDR3 DNA sequence: TGTGCCAGTAGTATAGAGGGACGGGGGCGGAACACTGAAGCTTTCTTT. The encoded protein is CASSIEGRGRNTEAFF.

The V call is TRBV4-2, the J call TRBJ2-5; 12 nucleotides align to TRBD2. The better agreement between TRBJ2-7 and the DNA end casts doubt on the J call. From germline, CDR1 is LGHNA and CDR2 YNFKEQ. This CDR3 is 22 amino acids long. CDR3 in amino acids: CASSQDRLAGVTTRTAIYEQYF. The CDR3 DNA reads as TGTGCCAGCAGCCAAGACAGACTAGCGGGAGTCACAACCCGCACCGCTATCTACGAGCAGTACTTC.

The V gene is TRBV27, the J gene TRBJ2-1, with 12 positions matching TRBD2. The J segment lost 0 bases and the V segment lost 0 bases, leaving 6 bases of the junction unmatched. Germline V lookup: CDR1 MNHEY, CDR2 SMNVEV (reference sequence). The CDR3 loop spans 19 amino acids. In nucleotides, the CDR3 is TGTGCCAGCAGTTTATCGTCCCTAGCGGGAGGGAGCTCCTACAATGAGCAGTTCTTC. It encodes CASSLSSLAGGSSYNEQFF.

CDR3 loop: CASSRTGREVNYGYTF. For the CDR3, the DNA is TGTGCCAGCAGCCGGACAGGGAGGGAGGTGAACTATGGCTACACCTTC. This chain uses TRBV7-9 with TRBJ1-2; 8 nucleotides agree with TRBD1. The V and J ends lost 5 bases and 2 bases, in that order; junction bases with no gene match: 10. The germline V gene encodes CDR1 SEHNR and CDR2 FQNEAQ (reference sequence). This CDR3 has 16 residues.

This clone was seen only once. The J gene is TRBJ2-3, the V gene TRBV7-9; the D call may be TRBD1 or TRBD2 (5 bases each). Germline CDR1 SEHNR, CDR2 FQNEAQ (reference sequence). Trimming pared 6 bases from V and 6 bases from J, leaving 16 bases between. This CDR3 region has 14 residues. The CDR3: CASSDPGLGDTQYF. In DNA, the CDR3 is TGTGCCAGCAGTGATCCGGGGCTGGGTGATACGCAGTATTTT.

This clone was detected only once. The chain combines TRBV6-1 with TRBJ1-3; 7 bases are a match to TRBD1. Germline CDR1 and CDR2: MNHNS and SASEGT. V shed 4 bases and J 7 bases; nucleotides not matched to a gene: 7. This CDR3 has 14 residues. CDR3 region: CASSGRQGVNTIYF. In DNA, the CDR3 is TGTGCCAGCAGTGGTAGACAGGGAGTGAACACCATATATTTT.

As concerns this clone: Other DNA sequences from this sample encode an identical CDR3 as well. The chain is built from TRBV6-1 and TRBJ2-5; D is ambiguous. This CDR3 contains 11 residues. The V end was cut by 5 bases, the J end by 5 bases, with 6 bases between. CDR1 is MNHNS and CDR2 is SASEGT in the germline V gene. This chain's CDR3 is CASSYGETQYF. CDR3 coding DNA: TGTGCCAGCAGTTACGGGGAGACCCAGTACTTC.

Remarks on this clone: The identical CDR3 is also encoded by other nucleotide sequences in the sample. The chain employs TRBV2 and TRBJ2-3; D remains ambiguous. Germline lookup yields CDR1 SNHLY and CDR2 FYNNEI. The V end lost 3 bases, the J end lost 5 bases, and 3 bases lay between the germline ends. The CDR3 is 11 amino acids. CDR3: CASSEGDTQYF. The CDR3 bases are TGTGCCAGCAGTGAGGGAGATACGCAGTATTTT.

This sequence joins TRBV5-6 and TRBJ1-2, with 8 positions matching TRBD1. This CDR3 contains 13 residues. With 4 bases clipped from V and 9 bases from J, the junction kept 8 bases outside the gene matches. Germline CDR1 is SGHDT and CDR2 is YYEEEE. CDR3 DNA sequence: TGTGCCAGCAGCCCTGGACAGGGTCGGAGCTACACCTTC. Translated: CASSPGQGRSYTF.

V is TRBV5-1 and J is TRBJ2-5; 8 nucleotides match TRBD1. V was clipped by 4 bases and J by 2 bases; unmatched bases: 10. The CDR3 spans 16 residues. Germline assignment: CDR1 SGHRS and CDR2 YFSETQ. For the CDR3, the DNA is TGCGCCAGCAGCCCCCGGACAGGGCTAGAGCAAGAGACCCAGTACTTC. Protein: CASSPRTGLEQETQYF.

This chain links TRBV5-3 with TRBJ2-4; tentatively, D is TRBD2 (6 bases). TRBV5-3 is an ORF, and what it does is uncertain. The CDR3 consists of 15 residues. The V end lost 3 bases, the J end lost 3 bases, and 13 bases lay between the germline ends. This chain's CDR3 is CARSSWPGGKNIQYF. The CDR3 nucleotides are TGTGCCAGAAGCTCCTGGCCCGGGGGCAAAAACATTCAGTACTTC.

The chain couples TRBV19 to TRBJ2-7; D tentatively reads TRBD1 or TRBD2 (5 bases each). The CDR3 covers 13 residues. Germline V gene sequence: CDR1 LNHDA, CDR2 SQIVND (reference sequence). V was shortened by 6 bases and J by 3 bases, with 12 bases between the two germline ends. The CDR3 loop is CASSWDRHYEQYF. The CDR3, as DNA: TGTGCCAGTAGCTGGGACCGGCACTACGAGCAGTACTTC.